Presented here are 12 T cell receptor beta chains from one specimen sequenced in a study of T cell responses to AZD1222 COVID-19 vaccine. TCRdb keeps only in-frame clones here, not all; method: immunoSEQ multiplex PCR. The sample carries roughly 190,000 clones, approximately 92% recorded once. Sample: peripheral blood, taken on day 0 of AZD1222 vaccination. These receptor sequences come from an adult in good health.

V gene TRBV5-6 combines with J gene TRBJ1-3, with 10 bases lining up with TRBD1. In germline, CDR1 is SGHDT, CDR2 YYEEEE. The CDR3 runs to 16 residues. The V gene end was trimmed by 3 bases and the J gene end by 1 base; junction bases not matched to a gene: 4. CDR3 sequence: CASSYGTGASGNTIYF. The CDR3 DNA follows: TGTGCCAGCAGCTACGGGACAGGGGCATCTGGAAACACCATATATTTT.

This rearrangement joins TRBV19 to TRBJ1-5; D is undetermined. Germline V lookup: CDR1 LNHDA, CDR2 SQIVND (reference sequence). The ends were cut back, 4 bases at V and 2 bases at J, with 12 bases in the middle. The CDR3 sequence is 15 residues long. The chain's CDR3 is CASSTNRVGNQPQHF. For the CDR3, the DNA is TGTGCCAGTAGTACCAACCGGGTGGGCAATCAGCCCCAGCATTTT.

This clone occurred once. The V gene is TRBV29-1, the J gene TRBJ1-1, with unresolved D. This CDR3 has 13 residues. Looked up from germline, CDR1 is SQVTM and CDR2 is ANQGSEA. V dropped 4 bases and J dropped 0 bases, with 9 bases sitting between them. The CDR3 DNA is TGCAGCGTTGTATGGCTCATGAACACTGAAGCTTTCTTT. It yields the protein CSVVWLMNTEAFF.

DNA for the CDR3: TGTGCCAGCAGTTACACAGGCCAGGAAGGCTACACCTTC. Protein sequence: CASSYTGQEGYTF. This chain uses TRBV6-5 with TRBJ1-2, with D possibly being TRBD1 (5 bases). Trimming took off 2 bases at V and 8 bases at J, with 12 bases between the two ends. CDR3 length: 13 amino acids. From germline, CDR1 is MNHEY and CDR2 SVGAGI.

The rearrangement joins TRBV29-1 to TRBJ2-1; the match to TRBD1 covers 9 bases. The CDR3 length is 13 residues. V lost 8 bases to trimming and J lost 7 bases; unmatched junction nucleotides: 9. Germline V CDR1 and CDR2: SQVTM, ANQGSEA. The CDR3 region is CSFGQGWMNEQFF. CDR3 sequence (DNA): TGCAGCTTCGGACAGGGGTGGATGAATGAGCAGTTCTTC.

The chain has TRBV3-1 (or the pseudogene TRBV3-2) and TRBJ2-1; 8 nucleotides agree with TRBD1. Trimming removed 2 bases from V and 4 bases from J; junction bases left unmatched: 7. Germline lookup yields CDR1 LGHDT and CDR2 YNNKEL (reference sequence). CDR3 length: 16 residues. In DNA form, the CDR3 reads TGTGCCAGCAGCCAAACCGGACAGGGCTTATACAATGAGCAGTTCTTC. Its translation: CASSQTGQGLYNEQFF.

This chain connects TRBV9 to TRBJ2-1; D perhaps matches TRBD2 (6 bases). From germline, CDR1 is SGDLS and CDR2 YYNGEE. V was shortened by 0 bases and J by 12 bases, with 13 bases between the two germline ends. CDR3 length equals 13 residues. The CDR3 DNA is TGTGCCAGCAGCGTAGGGGAGGAGCGGAGGCAGTTCTTC. Its translation is CASSVGEERRQFF.

The chain has TRBV7-9 and TRBJ1-4; TRBD1 matches at 9 bases. Germline-derived CDR1 and CDR2 are SEHNR and FQNEAQ (reference sequence). The V gene end was trimmed by 5 bases and the J gene end by 8 bases; junction bases not matched to a gene: 9. The CDR3 has 15 amino acids. This chain's CDR3 is CASSARQGVYEKLFF. CDR3 DNA: TGTGCCAGCAGCGCCCGACAGGGGGTGTACGAAAAACTGTTTTTT.

This sequence joins TRBV5-1 and TRBJ1-4; 11 bases fit TRBD1. Germline CDR1 SGHRS, CDR2 YFSETQ. There are 14 residues in the CDR3. The trim removed 3 bases at V and 7 bases at J, leaving 2 bases unmatched. The CDR3 DNA is TGCGCCAGCAGCTGGGACAGGGGGAGTGAAAAACTGTTTTTT. It codes for CASSWDRGSEKLFF. Variable domain in full (rest from reference TRBV5-1 and TRBJ1-4): KAGVTQTPRYLIKTRGQQVTLSCSPISGHRSVSWYQQTPGQGLQFLFEYFSETQRNKGNFPGRFSGRQFSNSRSEMNVSTLELGDSALYLCASSWDRGSEKLFFGSGTQLSVL.

The chain is built from TRBV6-1 and TRBJ1-1; D remains ambiguous. Germline CDR1 and CDR2: MNHNS and SASEGT. The CDR3 is 13 residues long. V lost 2 bases to trimming and J lost 5 bases, with 9 bases between them. The CDR3 sequence: CASSESGKTEAFF. Written as DNA, the CDR3 is TGTGCCAGCAGTGAAAGTGGGAAGACTGAAGCTTTCTTT.

The chain carries TRBV30 and TRBJ2-7; tentatively, D is TRBD2 (6 bases). The ends were cut back, 5 bases at V and 4 bases at J, with 12 bases in the middle. The CDR3 is 12 residues long. Per the germline V gene, CDR1 is GTSNPN and CDR2 is SVGIG (reference sequence). CDR3 bases: TGTGCCTGGGGGGAGGTGAGGTACGAGCAGTACTTC. Protein product: CAWGEVRYEQYF.

The chain uses TRBV6-6 and TRBJ1-2, with D hard to call. V was clipped by 0 bases and J by 14 bases, with 16 bases between them. Per the germline V gene, CDR1 is MNHNY and CDR2 is SVGAGI (reference sequence). The CDR3 contains 13 residues. The CDR3 nucleotides read TGTGCCAGCAGTTACTCGATTGAGAATCTGGGGACCTTC. Its translation is CASSYSIENLGTF.